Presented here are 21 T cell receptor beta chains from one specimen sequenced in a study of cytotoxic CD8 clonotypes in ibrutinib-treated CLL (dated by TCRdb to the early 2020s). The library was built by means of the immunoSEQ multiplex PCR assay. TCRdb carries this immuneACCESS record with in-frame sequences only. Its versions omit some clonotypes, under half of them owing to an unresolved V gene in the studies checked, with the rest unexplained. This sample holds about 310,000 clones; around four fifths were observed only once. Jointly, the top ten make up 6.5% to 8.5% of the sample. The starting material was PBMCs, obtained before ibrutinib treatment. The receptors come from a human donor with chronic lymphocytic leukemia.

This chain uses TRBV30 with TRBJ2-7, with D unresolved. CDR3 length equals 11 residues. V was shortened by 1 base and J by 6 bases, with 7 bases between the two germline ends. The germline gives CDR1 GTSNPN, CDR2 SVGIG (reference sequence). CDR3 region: CAWSAQVEQYF. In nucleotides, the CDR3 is TGTGCCTGGAGTGCCCAGGTCGAGCAGTACTTC.

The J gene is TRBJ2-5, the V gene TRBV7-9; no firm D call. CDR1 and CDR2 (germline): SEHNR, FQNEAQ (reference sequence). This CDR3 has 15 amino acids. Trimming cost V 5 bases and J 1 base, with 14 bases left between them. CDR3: CASSPVTKSQETQYF. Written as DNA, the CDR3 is TGTGCCAGCAGCCCTGTAACGAAAAGCCAAGAGACCCAGTACTTC. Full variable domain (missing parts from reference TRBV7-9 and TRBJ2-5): DTGVSQNPRHKITKRGQNVTFRCDPISEHNRLYWYRQTLGQGPEFLTYFQNEAQLEKSRLLSDRFSAERPKGSFSTLEIQRTEQGDSAMYLCASSPVTKSQETQYFGPGTRLLVL.

The CDR3 sequence is CASSRTSGGQGSSTEAFF. CDR3 nucleotide sequence: TGTGCCAGCAGCCGAACTTCCGGAGGGCAGGGTTCAAGCACTGAAGCTTTCTTT. This rearrangement joins TRBV7-9 to TRBJ1-1; possible D gene TRBD1, 5 bases. The CDR3 has 18 residues. Germline values: CDR1 SEHNR, CDR2 FQNEAQ (reference sequence). Trimming cost V 5 bases and J 4 bases, with 26 bases left between them.

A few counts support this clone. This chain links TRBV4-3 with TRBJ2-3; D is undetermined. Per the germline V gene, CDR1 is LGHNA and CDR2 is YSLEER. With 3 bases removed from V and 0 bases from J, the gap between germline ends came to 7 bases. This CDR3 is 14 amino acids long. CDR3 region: CASSHGRSTDTQYF. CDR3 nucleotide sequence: TGCGCCAGCAGCCACGGGCGTAGCACAGATACGCAGTATTTT.

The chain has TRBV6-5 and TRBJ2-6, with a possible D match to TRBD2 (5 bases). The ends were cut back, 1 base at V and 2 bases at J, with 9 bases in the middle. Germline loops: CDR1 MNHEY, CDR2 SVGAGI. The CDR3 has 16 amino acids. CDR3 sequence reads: CASSYWPGTGANVLTF. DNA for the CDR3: TGTGCCAGCAGTTACTGGCCGGGAACTGGGGCCAACGTCCTGACTTTC.

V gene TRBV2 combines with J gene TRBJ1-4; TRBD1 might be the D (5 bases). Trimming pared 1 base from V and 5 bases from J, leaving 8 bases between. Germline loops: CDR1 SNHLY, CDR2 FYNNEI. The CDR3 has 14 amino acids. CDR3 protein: CASSEGGENEKLFF. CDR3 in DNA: TGTGCCAGCAGTGAAGGAGGGGAAAATGAAAAACTGTTTTTT.

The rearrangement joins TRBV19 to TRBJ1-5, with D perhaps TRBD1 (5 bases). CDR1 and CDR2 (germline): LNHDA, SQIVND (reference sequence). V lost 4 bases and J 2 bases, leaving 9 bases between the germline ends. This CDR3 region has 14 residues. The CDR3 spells CASSSQGGNQPQHF. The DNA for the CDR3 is TGTGCCAGTAGTAGTCAGGGAGGCAATCAGCCCCAGCATTTT. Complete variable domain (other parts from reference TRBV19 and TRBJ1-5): DGGITQSPKYLFRKEGQNVTLSCEQNLNHDAMYWYRQDPGQGLRLIYYSQIVNDFQKGDIAEGYSVSREKKESFPLTVTSAQKNPTAFYLCASSSQGGNQPQHFGDGTRLSIL.

The CDR3 is CASSQVVWLKREVNEQFF. Written as DNA, the CDR3 is TGTGCCAGCAGCCAAGTTGTCTGGCTGAAGCGGGAGGTGAATGAGCAGTTCTTC. The rearrangement uses TRBV14 and TRBJ2-1; 9 positions agree with TRBD2. The CDR3 runs to 18 residues. CDR1 is SGHDN, CDR2 FVKESK, per germline. The trim removed 1 base at V and 7 bases at J, leaving 14 bases unmatched.

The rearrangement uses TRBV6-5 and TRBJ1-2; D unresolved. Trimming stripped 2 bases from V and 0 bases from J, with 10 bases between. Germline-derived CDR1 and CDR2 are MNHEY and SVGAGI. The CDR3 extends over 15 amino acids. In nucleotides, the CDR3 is TGTGCCAGCAGTTACGTCCAGGCCCCTAACTATGGCTACACCTTC. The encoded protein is CASSYVQAPNYGYTF.

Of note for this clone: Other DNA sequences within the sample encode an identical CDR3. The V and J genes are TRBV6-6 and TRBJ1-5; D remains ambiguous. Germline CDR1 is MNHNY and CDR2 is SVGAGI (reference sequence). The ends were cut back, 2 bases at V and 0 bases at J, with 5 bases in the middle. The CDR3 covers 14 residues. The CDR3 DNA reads TGTGCCAGCAGTTACGACCATAGCAATCAGCCCCAGCATTTT. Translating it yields CASSYDHSNQPQHF.

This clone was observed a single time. CDR3 protein: CASRSRGSYGYTF. The DNA of the CDR3 is TGTGCCAGCAGGAGTCGGGGTTCCTATGGCTACACCTTC. The genes are TRBV28 and TRBJ1-2; D remains unclear. The CDR3 is made up of 13 amino acids. CDR1 MDHEN and CDR2 SYDVKM come from the germline V gene. The V gene lost 6 bases and the J gene lost 4 bases, with 12 bases spanning the gap.

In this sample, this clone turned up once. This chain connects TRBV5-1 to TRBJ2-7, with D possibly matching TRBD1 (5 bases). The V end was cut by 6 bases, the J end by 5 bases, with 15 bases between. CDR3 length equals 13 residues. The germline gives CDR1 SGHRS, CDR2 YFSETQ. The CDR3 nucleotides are TGCGCCAGCATTAGCAGGGATAGACACGAGCAGTACTTC. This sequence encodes CASISRDRHEQYF.

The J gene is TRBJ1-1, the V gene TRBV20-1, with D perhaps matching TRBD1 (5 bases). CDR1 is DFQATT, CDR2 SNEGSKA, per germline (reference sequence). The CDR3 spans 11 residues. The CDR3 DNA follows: TGCAACAAAGACAGCAACACTGAAGCTTTCTTT. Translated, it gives CNKDSNTEAFF.

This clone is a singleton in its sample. The CDR3 DNA sequence: TGTGCCAGCACCTCAGGAAACTATGGCTACACCTTC. It codes for CASTSGNYGYTF. The chain links TRBV7-9 to TRBJ1-2, with D hard to call. The germline V and J ends were trimmed by 7 bases and 2 bases, with 8 bases remaining between them. The CDR3 sequence is 12 residues long. Germline CDR1 reads SEHNR; CDR2 reads FQNEAQ (reference sequence).

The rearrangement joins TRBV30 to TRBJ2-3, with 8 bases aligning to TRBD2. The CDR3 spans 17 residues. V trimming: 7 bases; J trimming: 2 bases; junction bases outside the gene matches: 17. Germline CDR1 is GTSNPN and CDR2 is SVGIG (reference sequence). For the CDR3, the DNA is TGTGCCTATGCTGAGGGGCTTCTAGCGGGCCACACAGATACGCAGTATTTT. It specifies CAYAEGLLAGHTDTQYF.

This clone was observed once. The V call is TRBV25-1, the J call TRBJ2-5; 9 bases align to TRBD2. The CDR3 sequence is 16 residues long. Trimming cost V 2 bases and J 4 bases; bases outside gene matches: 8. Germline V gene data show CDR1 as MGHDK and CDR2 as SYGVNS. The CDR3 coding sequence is TGTGCCAGCAGTGAAAACCCAAGTAGCGGGAGAGAGACCCAGTACTTC. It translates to CASSENPSSGRETQYF. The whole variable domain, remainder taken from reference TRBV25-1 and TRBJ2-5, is EADIYQTPRYLVIGTGKKITLECSQTMGHDKMYWYQQDPGMELHLIHYSYGVNSTEKGDLSSESTVSRIRTEHFPLTLESARPSHTSQYLCASSENPSSGRETQYFGPGTRLLVL.

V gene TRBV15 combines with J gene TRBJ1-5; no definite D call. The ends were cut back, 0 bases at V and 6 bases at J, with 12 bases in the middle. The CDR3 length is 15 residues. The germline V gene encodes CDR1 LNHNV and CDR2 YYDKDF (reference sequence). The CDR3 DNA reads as TGTGCCACCAGCAGAGATCGGGGTGGTGGTCAGCCCCAGCATTTT. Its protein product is CATSRDRGGGQPQHF.

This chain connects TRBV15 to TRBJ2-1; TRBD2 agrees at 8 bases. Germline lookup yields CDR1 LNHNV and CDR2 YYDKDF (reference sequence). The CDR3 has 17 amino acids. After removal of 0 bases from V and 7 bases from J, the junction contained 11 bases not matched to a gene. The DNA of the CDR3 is TGTGCCACCAGCAGAGATAGAGCGGGAGTTTTTACAAATGAGCAGTTCTTC. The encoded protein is CATSRDRAGVFTNEQFF. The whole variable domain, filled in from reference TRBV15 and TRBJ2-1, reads DAMVIQNPRYQVTQFGKPVTLSCSQTLNHNVMYWYQQKSSQAPKLLFHYYDKDFNNEADTPDNFQSRRPNTSFCFLDIRSPGLGDTAMYLCATSRDRAGVFTNEQFFGPGTRLTVL.

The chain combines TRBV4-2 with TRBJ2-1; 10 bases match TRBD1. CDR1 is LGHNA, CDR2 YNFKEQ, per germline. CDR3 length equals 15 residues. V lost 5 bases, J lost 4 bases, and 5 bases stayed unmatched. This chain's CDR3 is CASSTGQGPYNEQFF. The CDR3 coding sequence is TGTGCCAGCAGCACGGGACAGGGGCCTTACAATGAGCAGTTCTTC.

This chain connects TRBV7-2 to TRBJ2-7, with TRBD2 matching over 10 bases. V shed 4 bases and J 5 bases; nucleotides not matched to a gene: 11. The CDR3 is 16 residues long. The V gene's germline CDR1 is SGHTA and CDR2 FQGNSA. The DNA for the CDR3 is TGTGCCAGCAGCTCACCATCTAGCGGGAGAAGGGACGAGCAGTACTTC. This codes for CASSSPSSGRRDEQYF.

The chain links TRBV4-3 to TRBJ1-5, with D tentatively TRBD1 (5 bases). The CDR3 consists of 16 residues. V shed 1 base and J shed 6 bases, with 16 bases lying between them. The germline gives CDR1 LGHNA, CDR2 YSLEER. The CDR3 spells CASSQGLGVFGQPQHF. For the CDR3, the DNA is TGCGCCAGCAGCCAAGGTCTGGGGGTATTCGGTCAGCCCCAGCATTTT.